This passage covers 16 T cell receptor beta chains from one sample sequenced in a study of blood T cell repertoires in COVID-19. Sequencing used immunoSEQ multiplex PCR; TCRdb keeps in-frame clones, though not all of them. The repertoire holds over 60,000 clones, with 65% to 90% as singletons. Specimen: peripheral blood. The receptors derive from a man between 70 and 80 years old with active or convalescent COVID-19.

The chain has TRBV6-5 and TRBJ1-4; D is possibly TRBD1 (5 bases). V dropped 7 bases and J dropped 0 bases, with 9 bases sitting between them. From germline, CDR1 is MNHEY and CDR2 SVGAGI. The CDR3 is made up of 14 amino acids. The CDR3 DNA reads as TGTGCCAGCAAGGAGGGGACAACTAATGAAAAACTGTTTTTT. This sequence encodes CASKEGTTNEKLFF.

This sequence joins TRBV19 and TRBJ1-1; D ambiguous. Germline V gene data show CDR1 as LNHDA and CDR2 as SQIVND (reference sequence). The CDR3 has 16 residues. The ends were cut back, 7 bases at V and 3 bases at J, with 21 bases in the middle. The CDR3 protein is CASTAGLGYLDTEAFF. In DNA, the CDR3 is TGTGCCAGTACCGCGGGATTAGGGTACCTAGACACTGAAGCTTTCTTT.

The J gene is TRBJ1-1, the V gene TRBV5-1; unclear D gene. CDR3 size: 15 residues. From germline, CDR1 is SGHRS and CDR2 YFSETQ. V lost 2 bases and J lost 1, with 12 bases in between. CDR3 sequence (DNA): TGCGCCAGCAGCTTTAATGGGCTGGGGAACACTGAAGCTTTCTTT. Its translation: CASSFNGLGNTEAFF.

The V call is TRBV2, the J call TRBJ2-1, with 8 bases aligning to TRBD2. The length of the CDR3 is 15 residues. The J segment lost 0 bases and the V segment lost 7 bases, leaving 5 bases of the junction unmatched. CDR1 is SNHLY, CDR2 FYNNEI, per germline. The CDR3 bases are TGTGCCAGCACGGGGGGGGCTAGCTCCTACAATGAGCAGTTCTTC. Translated, it gives CASTGGASSYNEQFF.

This sequence joins TRBV19 and TRBJ2-2; D is unresolved. V shed 2 bases and J shed 8 bases, with 6 bases lying between them. Per the germline V gene, CDR1 is LNHDA and CDR2 is SQIVND (reference sequence). The CDR3 loop spans 12 amino acids. The CDR3: CASSIQRGELFF. In DNA form, the CDR3 reads TGTGCCAGTAGTATACAGCGAGGGGAGCTGTTTTTT.

This chain connects TRBV6-5 to TRBJ2-5; TRBD2 might be the D (5 bases). Germline assignment: CDR1 MNHEY and CDR2 SVGAGI. Trimming took 5 bases from V and 5 from J, leaving 9 bases between them. This CDR3 comprises 12 residues. The CDR3 DNA reads TGTGCCAGCAGTCGAGGCGGGGAGACCCAGTACTTC. Its translation is CASSRGGETQYF.

V is TRBV3-1 (or the pseudogene TRBV3-2) and J is TRBJ2-7; D unresolved. Germline loops: CDR1 LGHDT, CDR2 YNNKEL (reference sequence). This CDR3 region has 14 residues. V was shortened by 4 bases and J by 4 bases, with 14 bases between the two germline ends. The CDR3 nucleotides are TGTGCCAGCAGCCTAGGTCTAGTGCGGTACGAGCAGTACTTC. Translation gives CASSLGLVRYEQYF.

This clone was detected only once. The chain couples TRBV3-1 (or the pseudogene TRBV3-2) to TRBJ2-7; TRBD1 agrees at 8 bases. Losses at the gene ends were 4 bases for V and 6 bases for J; bases not matched to a gene: 14. Germline CDR1 is LGHDT and CDR2 is YNNKEL (reference sequence). This CDR3 is 16 amino acids long. The CDR3 here is CASSPGQGRNTAEQYF. The CDR3 DNA reads as TGTGCCAGCAGCCCAGGACAGGGCCGTAACACAGCCGAGCAGTACTTC.

The chain employs TRBV4-1 and TRBJ1-5; D not resolved. Germline loops: CDR1 MGHRA, CDR2 YSYEKL. V was cut by 0 bases and J by 4 bases, with 13 bases left in between. The CDR3 sequence is 16 residues long. The CDR3 region is CASSQDHSWRNQPQHF. CDR3 DNA sequence: TGCGCCAGCAGCCAAGACCACAGCTGGAGGAATCAGCCCCAGCATTTT.

This chain uses TRBV7-2 with TRBJ1-4; tentative D call: TRBD1 (5 bases). This CDR3 is built from 15 residues. Germline V CDR1 and CDR2: SGHTA, FQGNSA. Trimming left V 5 bases short and J 0 bases short, with 10 bases between. The CDR3 nucleotides are TGTGCCAGCAGCCCCGCCAGGGCAACTAATGAAAAACTGTTTTTT. Translated, it gives CASSPARATNEKLFF.

The chain uses TRBV3-1 (or the pseudogene TRBV3-2) and TRBJ2-1; 10 bases map to TRBD2. This CDR3 region has 15 residues. The trim removed 5 bases at V and 6 bases at J, leaving 7 bases unmatched. Germline-derived CDR1 and CDR2 are LGHDT and YNNKEL (reference sequence). As DNA, the CDR3 is TGTGCCAGCAGCGGACCCGGACTAGCGGTCAATGAGCAGTTCTTC. Residues: CASSGPGLAVNEQFF.

V gene TRBV7-9 combines with J gene TRBJ2-2, with D maybe TRBD2 (6 bases). CDR3 size: 17 residues. Between the trimmed V and J ends, which lost 5 bases and 5 bases, there was a span of 21 bases. Germline assignment: CDR1 SEHNR and CDR2 FQNEAQ (reference sequence). The CDR3 DNA sequence: TGTGCCAGCAGCCGTCGTGGCGGACTACGGAGGACCGGGGAGCTGTTTTTT. It encodes CASSRRGGLRRTGELFF.

This clone is labeled as medium-sized. The V and J genes are TRBV6-5 and TRBJ1-1; D unresolved. This CDR3 is 15 amino acids long. The germline V gene has CDR1 MNHEY and CDR2 SVGAGI. V was clipped by 3 bases and J by 3 bases, with 14 bases between them. CDR3 in DNA: TGTGCCAGCAGTTATACAGACACTTACGACACTGAAGCTTTCTTT. Translating it yields CASSYTDTYDTEAFF.

The CDR3 DNA is TGTGCCAGCAGCTTAGTACGGGACCAAGAGACCCAGTACTTC. Protein product: CASSLVRDQETQYF. The chain has TRBV7-9 and TRBJ2-5; D gene ambiguous. The CDR3 is 14 amino acids. The germline V gene has CDR1 SEHNR and CDR2 FQNEAQ (reference sequence). V was clipped by 1 base and J by 0 bases, with 6 bases between them.

This clone was counted only a few times. Other DNA sequences from this sample encode an identical CDR3 as well. The gene calls are TRBV28 and TRBJ1-4, with TRBD1 matching 9 bases. Looked up from germline, CDR1 is MDHEN and CDR2 is SYDVKM. CDR3 length equals 15 residues. The V and J ends lost 5 bases and 4 bases, in that order; junction bases with no gene match: 5. The DNA of the CDR3 is TGTGCCAGCAGTGGGCCGGGACAGGGTAATGAAAAACTGTTTTTT. Amino acid sequence: CASSGPGQGNEKLFF.

This clone was picked up a small number of times. J is TRBJ1-2 and V is TRBV30; no definite D call. Trimming took 0 bases from V and 7 from J, leaving 6 bases between them. The germline V gene has CDR1 GTSNPN and CDR2 SVGIG (reference sequence). The CDR3 consists of 11 residues. DNA for the CDR3: TGTGCCTGGAGTGTGGCCAGTGGCTACACCTTC. Its translation is CAWSVASGYTF.